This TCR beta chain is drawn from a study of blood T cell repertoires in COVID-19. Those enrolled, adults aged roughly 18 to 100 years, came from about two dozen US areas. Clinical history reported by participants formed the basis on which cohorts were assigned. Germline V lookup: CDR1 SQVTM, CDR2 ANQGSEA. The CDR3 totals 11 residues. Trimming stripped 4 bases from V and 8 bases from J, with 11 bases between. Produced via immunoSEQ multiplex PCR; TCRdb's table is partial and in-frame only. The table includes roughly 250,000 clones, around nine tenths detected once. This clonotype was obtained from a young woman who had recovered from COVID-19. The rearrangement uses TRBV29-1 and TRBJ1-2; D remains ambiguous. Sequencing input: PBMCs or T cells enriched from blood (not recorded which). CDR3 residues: CSVVEGGGYTF. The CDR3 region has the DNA TGCAGCGTTGTAGAAGGAGGAGGCTACACCTTC.